These 15 T cell receptor beta chains share one sample of origin, sequenced in a study of Ad26.COV2.S vaccination and SARS-CoV-2 variants. Sample treatment: some 19 received Ad26.COV2.S at low or high dose, single or two shots; about 5 received placebo; per-sample allocation not given. The study sampled participants on day 63 after the first vaccine or placebo injection. Measured with immunoSEQ multiplex PCR; TCRdb has only the in-frame clones, and not every one. Seen here are about 400,000 clones, roughly 90% observed once, and the top ten hold less than 2%. Sequences were derived from peripheral blood, sampled in a trial of Ad26.COV2.S vaccine versus placebo. The receptors stem from a person between 18 and 65 years old who received the Ad26.COV2.S COVID-19 vaccine or a placebo.

This chain uses TRBV7-9 with TRBJ1-2; a possible D gene is TRBD1 (6 bases). This CDR3 is built from 14 residues. Trimming removed 8 bases at V and 6 bases at J, with 19 bases between. The germline gives CDR1 SEHNR, CDR2 FQNEAQ (reference sequence). The CDR3 DNA reads as TGTGCCAGCGAAACCAGGGGCATAGATAATGGCTACACCTTC. Residues: CASETRGIDNGYTF.

J is TRBJ1-6 and V is TRBV30; TRBD1 is a possible D gene (5 bases). Trimming shortened V by 3 bases and J by 4 bases, and 7 bases separated the two germline ends. CDR3 length equals 13 residues. The germline V gene has CDR1 GTSNPN and CDR2 SVGIG (reference sequence). The CDR3 DNA sequence: TGTGCCTGGAGGGGGCTGTATAATTCACCCCTCCACTTT. This encodes CAWRGLYNSPLHF.

This chain connects TRBV29-1 to TRBJ1-1; D unresolved. Trimming took 4 bases from V and 4 from J, leaving 10 bases between them. CDR1 SQVTM and CDR2 ANQGSEA come from the germline V gene. The CDR3 totals 12 residues. CDR3: CSVVVGITEAFF. CDR3 DNA: TGCAGCGTTGTGGTAGGGATCACTGAAGCTTTCTTT.

This rearrangement joins TRBV19 to TRBJ1-5; 9 nucleotides align to TRBD1. V was clipped by 9 bases and J by 4 bases; unmatched bases: 4. The germline CDR1 and CDR2 sequences are LNHDA and SQIVND (reference sequence). The CDR3 contains 13 residues. CDR3 coding DNA: TGTGCCAGCGGGGACAGGGTAAATCAGCCCCAGCATTTT. The encoded protein is CASGDRVNQPQHF.

This chain joins TRBV3-1 (or the pseudogene TRBV3-2) and TRBJ2-5; 10 bases map to TRBD1. Germline V gene sequence: CDR1 LGHDT, CDR2 YNNKEL (reference sequence). Unmatched junction bases numbered 12, after V lost 6 bases and J lost 5 bases. CDR3 length: 16 amino acids. CDR3 sequence: CASRATGTGVRETQYF. CDR3 in DNA: TGTGCCAGCAGGGCAACCGGGACAGGGGTCCGGGAGACCCAGTACTTC.

This chain joins TRBV25-1 and TRBJ1-4; D perhaps matches TRBD1 (5 bases). The CDR3 is 16 residues long. CDR1 MGHDK and CDR2 SYGVNS come from the germline V gene. V lost 3 bases to trimming and J lost 4 bases, with 15 bases between them. In DNA form, the CDR3 reads TGTGCCAGCAGTGACCCTGGGGCGGGGGGTAATGAAAAACTGTTTTTT. The encoded protein is CASSDPGAGGNEKLFF.

The chain joins TRBV7-2 to TRBJ2-1; D remains unclear. The V gene's germline CDR1 is SGHTA and CDR2 FQGNSA. The CDR3 is made up of 12 amino acids. Trimming removed 5 bases at V and 7 bases at J, with 9 bases between. The CDR3 DNA is TGTGCCAGCAGCCCAATTGGGAATGAGCAGTTCTTC. It encodes CASSPIGNEQFF. Based on the CDR3 plus reference TRBV7-2 and TRBJ2-1, the full variable domain is GAGVSQSPSNKVTEKGKDVELRCDPISGHTALYWYRQSLGQGLEFLIYFQGNSAPDKSGLPSDRFSAERTGGSVSTLTIQRTQQEDSAVYLCASSPIGNEQFFGPGTRLTVL.

The V call is TRBV10-3, the J call TRBJ2-7; no clear D gene. The V and J ends lost 2 bases and 5 bases respectively, with 7 bases between them. The germline V gene encodes CDR1 ENHRY and CDR2 SYGVKD. The CDR3 length is 12 residues. The CDR3 loop is CAISERTHEQYF. The DNA of the CDR3 is TGTGCCATCAGTGAGCGGACCCACGAGCAGTACTTC.

This chain links TRBV12-5 with TRBJ2-5; D gene ambiguous. V was trimmed by 2 bases and J by 0 bases, leaving 1 base between them. This CDR3 has 12 residues. CDR1 and CDR2 (germline): LGHNT, FRNRAP. The CDR3 region is CASGLYQETQYF. The CDR3 DNA reads as TGTGCTAGTGGTTTGTACCAAGAGACCCAGTACTTC.

This chain links TRBV15 with TRBJ1-4; perhaps TRBD1 as D (5 bases). The length of the CDR3 is 15 residues. Trimming took 1 base from V and 8 from J, leaving 14 bases between them. Germline-derived CDR1 and CDR2 are LNHNV and YYDKDF (reference sequence). The CDR3 region has the DNA TGTGCCACCAGCAGAGGAGACAGCTCCTGGGAAAAACTGTTTTTT. As protein: CATSRGDSSWEKLFF.

The chain is built from TRBV5-6 and TRBJ1-2; D not certain. Looked up from germline, CDR1 is SGHDT and CDR2 is YYEEEE. V was trimmed by 1 base and J by 4 bases, leaving 14 bases between them. The CDR3 extends over 15 amino acids. The CDR3 DNA reads as TGTGCCAGCAGCTTGTTTACACGGTCGGGCTATGGCTACACCTTC. Residues: CASSLFTRSGYGYTF.

This chain uses TRBV19 with TRBJ2-3, with unresolved D. Germline V lookup: CDR1 LNHDA, CDR2 SQIVND (reference sequence). V lost 6 bases and J lost 3, with 4 bases in between. There are 11 residues in the CDR3. The CDR3 DNA reads as TGTGCCAGTAGACGGACAGATACGCAGTATTTT. It specifies CASRRTDTQYF.

This chain uses TRBV29-1 with TRBJ2-1; possible D gene TRBD2, 6 bases. V was pared by 3 bases and J by 9 bases, with 9 bases between. The CDR3 is 11 residues long. Germline lookup yields CDR1 SQVTM and CDR2 ANQGSEA. For the CDR3, the DNA is TGCAGCGTTGATCGGGGGACTGAGCAGTTCTTC. Translating it yields CSVDRGTEQFF.

This clone was recorded once. The sample contains more than one DNA sequence encoding this CDR3. CDR3 in DNA: TGTGCCAGCAGTTTATCACTTAACACTGAAGCTTTCTTT. Protein: CASSLSLNTEAFF. V and J are TRBV12-3 or TRBV12-4 and TRBJ1-1; the D is unclear. V was clipped by 2 bases and J by 2 bases, with 6 bases between them. The CDR3 spans 13 residues.

The rearrangement links TRBV28 to TRBJ2-2; the match to TRBD1 covers 10 bases. Germline V gene sequence: CDR1 MDHEN, CDR2 SYDVKM. The length of the CDR3 is 15 residues. After removal of 5 bases from V and 4 bases from J, the junction contained 4 bases not matched to a gene. The CDR3 coding sequence is TGTGCCAGCAGTCGTTGGACAGGGGGCACCGGGGAGCTGTTTTTT. This sequence encodes CASSRWTGGTGELFF.